This T cell receptor (beta chain) was recorded in a study of blood T cell repertoires in COVID-19. Whole-study context: There were acute and convalescent COVID-19 samples, and they came from the United States, Italy and Spain.

Only in-frame clones appear in the TCRdb table, and some are missing; sequencing was by immunoSEQ multiplex PCR. The profile covers about 190,000 clones, with 80% appearing a single time and 5.5% to 8.5% taken by the ten largest. V gave up 4 bases and J gave up 2 bases; unmatched junction bases: 7. This CDR3 has 16 amino acids. CDR1 and CDR2 from the germline V gene are LGHDT and YNNKEL (reference sequence). This receptor was identified in a man in his sixties with acute or convalescent COVID-19. The V gene is TRBV3-1 (or the pseudogene TRBV3-2), the J gene TRBJ2-5; 10 positions agree with TRBD2. Sample: peripheral blood. The DNA of the CDR3 is TGTGCCAGCAGCCTGACCGGGACTAGCGTTCAAGAGACCCAGTACTTC. The encoded protein is CASSLTGTSVQETQYF.